This is a list of T cell receptor beta chains from one sample in a study of cytomegalovirus exposure and HLA in healthy donors. Here immunoSEQ multiplex PCR was the method, and the copy in TCRdb shows in-frame clones only, minus some. This table holds around 120,000 clones, 60% to 85% found once. The sequencing sample was made of PBMCs. These receptors were taken from a woman in her thirties or forties in good health and CMV-seronegative. Both conserved end residues are trimmed from each CDR3. The order of the fields is V gene, CDR3 protein.

V: TRBV2; CDR3: ASSVQGANQPQH
V: TRBV7-2; CDR3: ASSLARGALKRGYT
V: TRBV18; CDR3: ASSPFGGSSVGELF
V: TRBV7-2; CDR3: ASSPDQETQY
V: TRBV1; CDR3: TSSQVERENGELF
V: TRBV6-5; CDR3: ASSSNGQGGETQY
V: TRBV28; CDR3: ASSLSGSPAPYGYT
V: TRBV7-9; CDR3: ASSDPHRTGAQDEQF
V: TRBV2; CDR3: ASSEGDPTSGNYEQY
V: TRBV27; CDR3: ASWGLAGYNEQF
V: TRBV5-1; CDR3: ASSILRGNEQY
V: TRBV28; CDR3: ASSSTNPNRGRRYEQY
V: TRBV5-6; CDR3: ASRHETGGETGELF
V: TRBV4-2; CDR3: ASSQDGWGAEQF
V: TRBV10-1; CDR3: ASSGTSGSYEQY
V: TRBV28; CDR3: AYSSLGSHYGYT
V: TRBV5-1; CDR3: ASSLVSGRGTDTQY
V: TRBV28; CDR3: ASSPDRGRNTEAF
V: TRBV5-1; CDR3: ASSGTDRGRGQIYNEQF
V: TRBV2; CDR3: ASTLGGDEQY